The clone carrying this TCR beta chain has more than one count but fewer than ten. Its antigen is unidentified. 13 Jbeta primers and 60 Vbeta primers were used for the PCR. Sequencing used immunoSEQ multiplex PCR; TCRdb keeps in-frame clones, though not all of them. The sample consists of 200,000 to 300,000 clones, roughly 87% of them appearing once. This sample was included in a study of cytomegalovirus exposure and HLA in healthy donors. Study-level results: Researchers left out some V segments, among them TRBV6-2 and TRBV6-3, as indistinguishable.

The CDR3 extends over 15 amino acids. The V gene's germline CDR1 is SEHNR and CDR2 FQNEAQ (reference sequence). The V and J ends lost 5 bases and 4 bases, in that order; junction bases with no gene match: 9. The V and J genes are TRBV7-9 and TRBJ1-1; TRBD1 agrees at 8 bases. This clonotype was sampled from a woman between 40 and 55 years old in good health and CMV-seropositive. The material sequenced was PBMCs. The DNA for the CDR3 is TGTGCCAGCAGCCCATACCCCGGACAGGGCACTGAAGCTTTCTTT. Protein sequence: CASSPYPGQGTEAFF.